Below are 30 T cell receptor beta chains sequenced from a single sample in a study of cytomegalovirus exposure and HLA in healthy donors. PCR used 60 Vbeta primers and 13 Jbeta primers. Some clones are missing from TCRdb's copy, which holds only in-frame ones; the method was immunoSEQ multiplex PCR. The table includes 110,000 to 150,000 clones, over 80% detected once. Sequenced: PBMCs. The receptors shown here come from a female donor in good health and CMV-seronegative.

This clone has only one observation. V and J are TRBV2 and TRBJ2-1; 12 positions agree with TRBD2. The V segment lost 6 bases and the J segment 7 bases; nucleotides outside the gene matches: 7. The CDR3 covers 15 residues. The germline gives CDR1 SNHLY, CDR2 FYNNEI. CDR3 DNA sequence: TGTGCCAGCAGCCCAGCGGGACTAGCGGGTAATGAGCAGTTCTTC. Amino acid sequence: CASSPAGLAGNEQFF.

This clone was seen only once. The V call is TRBV6-5, the J call TRBJ1-2; 11 positions agree with TRBD1. The CDR3 is 16 residues long. Germline V CDR1 and CDR2: MNHEY, SVGAGI. The junction had 1 base not matched to a gene; V was cut back by 0 bases and J by 1 base. The CDR3 nucleotides read TGTGCCAGCAGTTACTCGGGACAGGGGGTTAACTATGGCTACACCTTC. Its protein is CASSYSGQGVNYGYTF.

About this clone: The same CDR3 can be traced to other DNA sequences in this sample. This chain connects TRBV29-1 to TRBJ1-2, with D possibly TRBD1 on 6 matching bases. The CDR3 sequence is 13 residues long. In germline, CDR1 is SQVTM, CDR2 ANQGSEA. Trimming shortened V by 6 bases and J by 2 bases, and 13 bases separated the two germline ends. CDR3 amino acids: CSVGPGTNYGYTF. The CDR3 bases are TGCAGCGTGGGACCAGGGACAAACTATGGCTACACCTTC. Full variable domain (missing parts from reference TRBV29-1 and TRBJ1-2): SAVISQKPSRDICQRGTSLTIQCQVDSQVTMMFWYRQQPGQSLTLIATANQGSEATYESGFVIDKFPISRPNLTFSTLTVSNMSPEDSSIYLCSVGPGTNYGYTFGSGTRLTVV.

The rearrangement joins TRBV10-2 to TRBJ2-2, with D uncertain. The CDR3 contains 13 residues. Germline V gene lookup returns CDR1 WSHSY and CDR2 SAAADI. The V end lost 7 bases, the J end lost 7 bases, and 13 bases lay between the germline ends. CDR3 in DNA: TGCGCCAGCACCCCCCATTCCGGCGGGGAGCTGTTTTTT. Encoded protein: CASTPHSGGELFF.

This clone came up once. V usage is TRBV11-3 and J usage is TRBJ1-1; TRBD1 is a possible D gene (5 bases). Germline lookup yields CDR1 SGHNT and CDR2 YENEEA. The CDR3 has 15 amino acids. V shed 5 bases and J shed 1 base, with 14 bases lying between them. As DNA, the CDR3 is TGTGCCAGCAGCGCGAAAGCTGGACAGAACACTGAAGCTTTCTTT. Protein sequence: CASSAKAGQNTEAFF.

The rearrangement uses TRBV6-4 and TRBJ2-3; 10 bases match TRBD2. Trimming at V came to 6 bases and at J to 3 bases, leaving 3 bases not matched to a gene. This CDR3 contains 14 residues. CDR1 and CDR2 (germline): MRHNA, SNTAGT. In nucleotides, the CDR3 is TGTGCCAGCAGAGCGGGAGGGCCGACAGATACGCAGTATTTT. Protein product: CASRAGGPTDTQYF.

V and J are TRBV2 and TRBJ2-6, with D unresolved. The CDR3 runs 15 residues. Germline V CDR1 and CDR2: SNHLY, FYNNEI. Trimming removed 2 bases from V and 0 bases from J, with 5 bases in between. The CDR3 DNA sequence: TGTGCCAGCAGTGAACTGGCCTCTGGGGCCAACGTCCTGACTTTC. Its translation is CASSELASGANVLTF.

A few counts support this clone. The genes are TRBV4-1 and TRBJ1-3; TRBD1 agrees at 8 bases. The CDR3 contains 15 residues. Per germline, CDR1 MGHRA and CDR2 YSYEKL. Trimming cost V 3 bases and J 1 base; bases outside gene matches: 2. CDR3 in DNA: TGCGCCAGCAGCCACAGGACAGGGTCTGGAAACACCATATATTTT. It is translated as CASSHRTGSGNTIYF.

The chain combines TRBV7-6 with TRBJ2-7; no clear D gene. In germline, CDR1 is SGHVS, CDR2 FNYEAQ. The CDR3 has 14 residues. Trimming took off 2 bases at V and 6 bases at J, with 14 bases between the two ends. CDR3 protein: CASSLREVATEQYF. CDR3 sequence (DNA): TGTGCCAGCAGCTTAAGAGAGGTGGCAACCGAGCAGTACTTC. The full variable domain, in which reference TRBV7-6 and TRBJ2-7 provide the parts outside the CDR3, is GAGVSQSPRYKVTKRGQDVALRCDPISGHVSLYWYRQALGQGPEFLTYFNYEAQQDKSGLPNDRFSAERPEGSISTLTIQRTEQRDSAMYRCASSLREVATEQYFGPGTRLTVT.

The chain links TRBV28 to TRBJ2-1, with D maybe TRBD2 (6 bases). Germline V CDR1 and CDR2: MDHEN, SYDVKM. The CDR3 extends over 15 amino acids. V gave up 6 bases and J gave up 0 bases, with 12 bases separating them. The CDR3 region has the DNA TGTGCCAGCAGATTCGGGGGAAGCTCCTACAATGAGCAGTTCTTC. Translating gives CASRFGGSSYNEQFF.

This clone was seen only once. This chain uses TRBV6-1 with TRBJ2-7; D is perhaps TRBD1 (6 bases). The CDR3 is made up of 13 amino acids. The germline V gene has CDR1 MNHNS and CDR2 SASEGT. The germline V and J ends were trimmed by 9 bases and 4 bases, with 16 bases remaining between them. CDR3 loop: CASRTGNDYEQYF. The CDR3 DNA is TGTGCCAGTCGAACAGGGAACGATTACGAGCAGTACTTC.

This chain connects TRBV6-1 to TRBJ2-3; the D is unclear. Trimming left V 5 bases short and J 4 bases short, with 7 bases between. Looked up from germline, CDR1 is MNHNS and CDR2 is SASEGT. The CDR3 length is 12 residues. CDR3 coding DNA: TGTGCCAGCAGTCCCCACTCAGATACGCAGTATTTT. Its protein is CASSPHSDTQYF.

The chain combines TRBV6-1 with TRBJ1-5; 11 bases map to TRBD1. J was trimmed by 4 bases and V by 3 bases; bases with no gene match: 5. The germline gives CDR1 MNHNS, CDR2 SASEGT. This CDR3 comprises 16 residues. The CDR3 bases are TGTGCCAGCAGTGACGCCCGGGACAGGGGGAATCAGCCCCAGCATTTT. Translation gives CASSDARDRGNQPQHF.

The chain links TRBV2 to TRBJ2-2; 8 bases are shared with TRBD1. V trimming: 6 bases; J trimming: 4 bases; junction bases outside the gene matches: 7. The length of the CDR3 is 15 residues. CDR1 is SNHLY, CDR2 FYNNEI, per germline. The CDR3 DNA reads as TGTGCCAGCAGCGGACAGGGTCCGGTCACCGGGGAGCTGTTTTTT. As protein: CASSGQGPVTGELFF.

J is TRBJ2-1 and V is TRBV19, with 7 bases that match TRBD2. V lost 10 bases and J lost 1; bases outside the gene matches: 10. The CDR3 has 15 residues. CDR1 is LNHDA, CDR2 SQIVND, per germline (reference sequence). The CDR3 region has the DNA TGTGCCACCCAAGTAGCGGGTCCTTCCTACAATGAGCAGTTCTTC. Its translation is CATQVAGPSYNEQFF.

The rearrangement joins TRBV28 to TRBJ1-5, with D unclear. The CDR3 has 11 amino acids. Germline assignment: CDR1 MDHEN and CDR2 SYDVKM. The germline V and J ends were trimmed by 4 bases and 9 bases, with 7 bases remaining between them. The DNA for the CDR3 is TGTGCCAGCAGTTCCGCGAGGCCCCAGCATTTT. Amino acid sequence: CASSSARPQHF.

V is TRBV6-1 and J is TRBJ2-3, with 13 nucleotides matching TRBD2. The CDR3 covers 13 residues. With V trimmed by 10 bases and J by 6 bases, 4 bases remained unmatched. The germline V gene has CDR1 MNHNS and CDR2 SASEGT. CDR3 amino acids: CATLAGGVDTQYF. The CDR3 DNA reads as TGTGCCACACTAGCGGGAGGGGTCGATACGCAGTATTTT.

This clone turned up a few times. This chain connects TRBV6-5 to TRBJ2-1; D is ambiguous. Germline V CDR1 and CDR2: MNHEY, SVGAGI. This CDR3 is 13 amino acids long. Deletions cut 2 bases from V and 6 bases from J, with 8 bases between. CDR3 DNA: TGTGCCAGCAGTTACCTGAACAGCAATGAGCAGTTCTTC. It specifies CASSYLNSNEQFF.

The chain combines TRBV19 with TRBJ1-5; D is unresolved. In germline, CDR1 is LNHDA, CDR2 SQIVND (reference sequence). The CDR3 extends over 12 amino acids. Trimming stripped 3 bases from V and 9 bases from J, with 9 bases between. The CDR3: CASSIGVGPQHF. Written as DNA, the CDR3 is TGTGCCAGTAGTATCGGAGTGGGGCCCCAGCATTTT.

This clone was picked up a small number of times. The chain has TRBV13 and TRBJ2-5, with 9 bases matching TRBD2. The J segment lost 3 bases and the V segment lost 6 bases, leaving 2 bases of the junction unmatched. Germline lookup yields CDR1 PRHDT and CDR2 FYEKMQ (reference sequence). This CDR3 contains 13 residues. The CDR3 DNA sequence: TGTGCCAGCAGTAAGCGGGAGGAAGAGACCCAGTACTTC. It codes for CASSKREEETQYF.

The CDR3 region is CASSSRTSGDTQYF. CDR3 bases: TGTGCCAGCAGCTCCCGGACTAGCGGAGATACGCAGTATTTT. The V and J genes are TRBV13 and TRBJ2-3; 10 nucleotides agree with TRBD2. J gave up 5 bases and V 4 bases, and 3 bases lay outside the gene matches. This CDR3 comprises 14 residues. In germline, CDR1 is PRHDT, CDR2 FYEKMQ (reference sequence).

This clone was seen a handful of times. This sequence joins TRBV18 and TRBJ1-2, with 10 positions matching TRBD1. The CDR3 totals 14 residues. V was pared by 3 bases and J by 5 bases, with 3 bases of the junction left unmatched. Germline V gives CDR1 KGHSH, CDR2 LQKENI. The CDR3, as DNA: TGTGCCAGCTCACCGGGACAGGGGCATTATGGCTACACCTTC. The encoded protein is CASSPGQGHYGYTF.

This chain connects TRBV29-1 to TRBJ2-6; D is perhaps TRBD2 (6 bases). Trimming removed 4 bases from V and 0 bases from J, with 10 bases in between. Germline loops: CDR1 SQVTM, CDR2 ANQGSEA. The CDR3 runs to 15 residues. This CDR3 reads CSVVPGSSGANVLTF. In DNA form, the CDR3 reads TGCAGCGTTGTACCCGGGAGCTCTGGGGCCAACGTCCTGACTTTC.

This clone appeared a single time. CDR3 DNA sequence: TGTGCCAGCAGCTCGAGACAGGGGCTAGCCAAAAACATTCAGTACTTC. It translates to CASSSRQGLAKNIQYF. V usage is TRBV11-2 and J usage is TRBJ2-4; 8 positions agree with TRBD1. The germline V gene has CDR1 SGHAT and CDR2 FQNNGV. J lost 0 bases, V lost 4 bases, and 5 bases had no gene match. The CDR3 contains 16 residues.

The chain joins TRBV19 to TRBJ2-7; no clear D gene. CDR3 length: 11 amino acids. Germline assignment: CDR1 LNHDA and CDR2 SQIVND (reference sequence). V was cut by 5 bases and J by 7 bases, with 9 bases left in between. The DNA of the CDR3 is TGTGCCAGTAGTCTCGGGTTAGAGCAGTACTTC. Its protein is CASSLGLEQYF. Together with reference TRBV19 and TRBJ2-7, the CDR3 gives the full variable domain: DGGITQSPKYLFRKEGQNVTLSCEQNLNHDAMYWYRQDPGQGLRLIYYSQIVNDFQKGDIAEGYSVSREKKESFPLTVTSAQKNPTAFYLCASSLGLEQYFGPGTRLTVT.

DNA for the CDR3: TGTGCCAGCAGCCTATCAGGGGATTATGGCTACACCTTC. Translation gives CASSLSGDYGYTF. The chain carries TRBV11-2 and TRBJ1-2, with D tentatively TRBD1 (6 bases). The length of the CDR3 is 13 residues. V was clipped by 5 bases and J by 5 bases, with 12 bases between them. Germline assignment: CDR1 SGHAT and CDR2 FQNNGV.

The chain links TRBV28 to TRBJ1-4; 8 bases map to TRBD1. The V gene end was trimmed by 4 bases and the J gene end by 14 bases; junction bases not matched to a gene: 9. This CDR3 has 13 residues. Germline V gene lookup returns CDR1 MDHEN and CDR2 SYDVKM. CDR3 in amino acids: CASSSGQGDTLFF. DNA for the CDR3: TGTGCCAGCAGTTCCGGACAGGGCGACACCCTGTTTTTT.

This chain uses TRBV6-1 with TRBJ2-2; D remains ambiguous. Germline assignment: CDR1 MNHNS and CDR2 SASEGT. The CDR3 is 14 amino acids. The V and J ends lost 11 bases and 0 bases respectively, with 13 bases between them. CDR3 in DNA: TGTGCCCATTCCAGCGTTACGAACACCGGGGAGCTGTTTTTT. Translated, it gives CAHSSVTNTGELFF.

This clone was seen a single time. This chain joins TRBV29-1 and TRBJ2-7; tentative D call: TRBD1 (5 bases). The ends were cut back, 6 bases at V and 2 bases at J, with 11 bases in the middle. The CDR3 spans 12 residues. The V gene's germline CDR1 is SQVTM and CDR2 ANQGSEA. CDR3 in DNA: TGCAGCGTGGGTGACAGACCCTACGAGCAGTACTTC. This gives the protein CSVGDRPYEQYF.

V gene TRBV9 combines with J gene TRBJ2-2, with D possibly TRBD2 on 6 matching bases. Germline assignment: CDR1 SGDLS and CDR2 YYNGEE. V lost 4 bases to trimming and J lost 7 bases, with 20 bases between them. CDR3 length: 16 residues. Written as DNA, the CDR3 is TGTGCCAGCAGCCCAAGAGGTCCGGGGGAAGGCGGGGAGCTGTTTTTT. Amino acid sequence: CASSPRGPGEGGELFF.